Listed below are T cell receptor beta chains from one sample, sequenced in a study of cytomegalovirus exposure and HLA in healthy donors. Here immunoSEQ multiplex PCR was the method, and the copy in TCRdb shows in-frame clones only, minus some. The table shows around 230,000 clones, with 86% occurring only once. Source material: PBMCs. These receptors were obtained from a woman in her 30s in good health and CMV-seropositive. The CDR3 runs from the conserved cysteine through the conserved F or W. A D gene is named only where the DNA matches it firmly. Only part of the rows carry a size: once, few, many, or a class if the clone is expanded.

TRBV6-1,TRBJ2-2,.,.,CASRTFSTGELFF,TGTGCCAGCAGGACATTTAGTACCGGGGAGCTGTTTTTT
TRBV28,TRBJ2-7,.,.,CASSTHPGGSAYEQYF,TGTGCCAGCAGTACCCATCCAGGGGGGTCCGCCTACGAGCAGTACTTC
TRBV5-1,TRBJ2-2,once,.,CASSLEPRGTGELFF,TGCGCCAGCAGCTTGGAACCCCGGGGCACCGGGGAGCTGTTTTTT
TRBV4-1,TRBJ2-7,.,.,CASSHDDSYEQYF,TGCGCCAGCAGCCACGATGACTCGTACGAGCAGTACTTC
TRBV18,TRBJ1-4,.,.,CASSPQGLTNEKLFF,TGTGCCAGCTCACCACAAGGACTGACGAATGAAAAACTGTTTTTT
TRBV6-5,TRBJ2-3,.,TRBD2,CASSLTSGTTDTQYF,TGTGCCAGCAGTTTGACTAGCGGGACCACAGATACGCAGTATTTT
TRBV7-9,TRBJ2-3,.,.,CASSRLVFSDTQYF,TGTGCCAGCAGCCGACTAGTCTTCTCAGATACGCAGTATTTT
TRBV28,TRBJ2-1,.,TRBD2,CATGTIYNEQFF,TGTGCCACCGGGACTATCTACAATGAGCAGTTCTTC
TRBV6-6,TRBJ2-3,.,.,CASSYGQHTDTQYF,TGTGCCAGCAGTTACGGGCAGCACACAGATACGCAGTATTTT
TRBV13,TRBJ1-1,.,.,CASRLTENTEAFF,TGTGCCAGCAGGTTGACAGAGAACACTGAAGCTTTCTTT
TRBV2,TRBJ2-1,once,.,CASSEFGGYNEQFF,TGTGCCAGCAGTGAATTTGGCGGCTACAATGAGCAGTTCTTC
TRBV28,TRBJ2-2,.,TRBD2,CASSSGLLSPGELFF,TGTGCCAGCAGTTCGGGACTACTCTCCCCTGGGGAGCTGTTTTTT
TRBV28,TRBJ2-3,many,TRBD2,CASSPPSGLTDTQYF,TGTGCCAGCAGCCCGCCTAGCGGCCTCACAGATACGCAGTATTTT
TRBV25-1,TRBJ2-1,.,.,CASENPLSYNERFF,TGTGCCAGCGAAAATCCCTTGTCCTACAATGAGCGGTTCTTC
TRBV11-3,TRBJ2-2,.,.,CASSSLATGELFF,TGTGCCAGCAGCTCGCTGGCTACCGGGGAGCTGTTTTTT
TRBV30,TRBJ2-1,.,TRBD2,CAWRMGTRGRRSYNEQFF,TGTGCCTGGAGGATGGGGACTAGAGGGCGTAGGTCCTACAATGAGCAGTTCTTC
TRBV5-4,TRBJ2-5,.,.,CASSSQETQYF,TGTGCCAGCAGCTCGCAAGAGACCCAGTACTTC
TRBV30,TRBJ1-2,.,TRBD1,CAWSVDRGRYGYTF,TGTGCCTGGAGTGTTGACAGGGGGAGGTATGGCTACACCTTC
TRBV7-6,TRBJ2-2,.,.,CASSLAYLAATQTGELFF,TGTGCCAGCAGCTTAGCGTACTTAGCGGCCACCCAAACCGGGGAGCTGTTTTTT
TRBV2,TRBJ2-7,.,TRBD1,CATLGQESSYEQYF,TGTGCCACCTTGGGACAGGAGTCCTCCTACGAGCAGTACTTC
TRBV5-1,TRBJ2-7,.,TRBD2,CASSQRLAEYYEQYF,TGCGCCAGCAGCCAAAGACTAGCGGAGTACTACGAGCAGTACTTC
TRBV6-1,TRBJ2-1,.,.,CASSRRQSSYNEQFF,TGTGCCAGCAGTCGACGACAGAGCTCCTACAATGAGCAGTTCTTC
TRBV30,TRBJ1-1,.,.,CAWTEEATTNTEAFF,TGTGCCTGGACCGAGGAGGCTACTACAAACACTGAAGCTTTCTTT
TRBV6-4,TRBJ1-2,few,TRBD1,CASSMDRGAYGYTF,TGTGCCAGCAGTATGGACAGGGGCGCCTATGGCTACACCTTC
TRBV30,TRBJ1-1,few,.,CAWRLTGVNTEAFF,TGTGCCTGGAGGCTAACCGGGGTGAACACTGAAGCTTTCTTT
TRBV28,TRBJ1-1,.,TRBD1,CASRIDTGTGGTEAFF,TGTGCCAGCAGAATCGATACCGGGACAGGGGGCACTGAAGCTTTCTTT
TRBV18,TRBJ1-5,.,.,CASSSRDRLDQPQHF,TGTGCCAGCTCGTCTAGAGACAGACTCGATCAGCCCCAGCATTTT
TRBV5-4,TRBJ2-3,.,TRBD2,CASSPWTSASTDTQYF,TGTGCCAGCAGCCCCTGGACTAGCGCGTCCACAGATACGCAGTATTTT
TRBV2,TRBJ1-2,few,TRBD1,CASGQGGYGYTF,TGTGCCAGCGGACAGGGCGGCTATGGCTACACCTTC
TRBV28,TRBJ2-3,.,TRBD1,CASSLFVTGDTQYF,TGTGCCAGCAGTTTATTTGTGACAGGGGATACGCAGTATTTT
TRBV29-1,TRBJ1-1,.,.,CSVSTGVVEAFF,TGCAGCGTTAGCACGGGGGTCGTTGAAGCTTTCTTT
TRBV29-1,TRBJ2-3,.,TRBD2,CSVAGRALDTQYF,TGCAGCGTTGCCGGGAGGGCCTTAGATACGCAGTATTTT
TRBV11-2,TRBJ2-7,.,TRBD1,CASSPLGQGASYEQYF,TGTGCCAGCAGCCCCCTGGGACAGGGGGCATCCTACGAGCAGTACTTC
TRBV15,TRBJ2-7,once,TRBD2,CATSRGPSKGSGQSSEQYF,TGTGCCACCAGCAGAGGCCCCTCAAAAGGTAGCGGGCAGTCTAGCGAGCAGTACTTC
TRBV7-6,TRBJ2-1,.,TRBD2,CASSEGLAGGFYNEQFF,TGTGCCAGCAGTGAGGGACTAGCGGGAGGTTTTTACAATGAGCAGTTCTTC
TRBV6-1,TRBJ2-2,.,TRBD2,CASGGMGGRAGELFF,TGTGCCAGCGGCGGAATGGGAGGGAGGGCCGGGGAGCTGTTTTTT
TRBV7-2,TRBJ2-7,.,.,CASSSERASYEQYF,TGTGCCAGCAGCTCCGAGCGGGCCAGCTACGAGCAGTACTTC
TRBV28,TRBJ2-1,.,TRBD2,CASSSTRTSGSSYNEQFF,TGTGCCAGCAGTTCGACAAGGACTAGCGGAAGCTCCTACAATGAGCAGTTCTTC
TRBV2,TRBJ2-3,.,.,CASSEDSYTDTQYF,TGTGCCAGCAGTGAGGACAGTTACACAGATACGCAGTATTTT
TRBV6-1,TRBJ1-1,once,.,CANHLRAAEAFF,TGTGCCAACCACCTCAGGGCGGCTGAAGCTTTCTTT
TRBV12-5,TRBJ1-1,.,.,CASGPGQNTEAFF,TGTGCTAGTGGTCCGGGACAGAACACTGAAGCTTTCTTT
TRBV19,TRBJ2-7,.,TRBD1,CASSTQKGAGYEQYF,TGTGCCAGTAGTACCCAGAAGGGGGCAGGCTACGAGCAGTACTTC
TRBV15,TRBJ1-5,.,.,CATSRPRDFFQHF,TGTGCCACCAGCAGACCCCGGGACTTTTTCCAGCATTTT
TRBV27,TRBJ2-1,.,TRBD1,CASSQGTGMWSDEQFF,TGTGCCAGCAGCCAAGGGACAGGCATGTGGAGCGATGAGCAGTTCTTC
TRBV27,TRBJ2-1,.,TRBD2,CASATLAGPTNEQFF,TGTGCCAGCGCGACTTTAGCGGGGCCCACCAATGAGCAGTTCTTC
TRBV15,TRBJ2-7,.,.,CATSSGRETDYEQYF,TGTGCCACCAGCAGCGGACGGGAGACTGACTACGAGCAGTACTTC
TRBV18,TRBJ1-1,.,.,CASSPDRSGAAFF,TGTGCCAGCTCACCAGATCGGTCTGGGGCGGCTTTCTTT
TRBV11-3,TRBJ2-1,.,.,CASSLPGDEQFF,TGTGCCAGCAGCTTACCGGGAGATGAGCAGTTCTTC
TRBV2,TRBJ1-1,once,.,CASSEVSGDGTEAFF,TGTGCCAGCAGTGAAGTATCAGGGGACGGCACTGAAGCTTTCTTT
TRBV5-6,TRBJ2-3,.,.,CASSFAGISTDTQYF,TGTGCCAGCAGCTTTGCAGGCATAAGCACAGATACGCAGTATTTT
TRBV19,TRBJ1-4,.,TRBD1,CASSMETGREKLFF,TGTGCCAGTAGTATGGAGACAGGGCGCGAAAAACTGTTTTTT
TRBV2,TRBJ1-5,.,TRBD1,CASDSNRDRGNQPQHF,TGTGCCTCTGACTCCAACAGAGACAGGGGTAATCAGCCCCAGCATTTT
TRBV5-4,TRBJ1-2,once,.,CASSLAPSSNYGYTF,TGTGCCAGCAGCTTGGCCCCCAGTTCTAACTATGGCTACACCTTC
TRBV2,TRBJ1-2,.,.,CASGQNNYGYTF,TGTGCCAGCGGGCAAAACAACTATGGCTACACCTTC